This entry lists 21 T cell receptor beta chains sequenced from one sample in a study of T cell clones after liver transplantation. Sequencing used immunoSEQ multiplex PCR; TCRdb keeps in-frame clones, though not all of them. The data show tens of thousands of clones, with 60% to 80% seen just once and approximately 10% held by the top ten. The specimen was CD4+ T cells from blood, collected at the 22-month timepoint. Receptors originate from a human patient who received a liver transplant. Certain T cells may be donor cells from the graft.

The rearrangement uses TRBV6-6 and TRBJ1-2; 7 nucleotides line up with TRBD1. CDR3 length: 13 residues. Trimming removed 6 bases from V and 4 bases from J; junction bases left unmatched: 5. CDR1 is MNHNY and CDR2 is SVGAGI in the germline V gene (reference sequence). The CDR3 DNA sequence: TGTGCCAGCAGGTCAGGGGGATTCTATGGCTACACCTTC. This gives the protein CASRSGGFYGYTF.

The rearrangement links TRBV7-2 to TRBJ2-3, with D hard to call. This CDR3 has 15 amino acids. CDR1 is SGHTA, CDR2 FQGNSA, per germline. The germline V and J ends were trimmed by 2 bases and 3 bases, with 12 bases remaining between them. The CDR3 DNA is TGTGCCAGCAGCTTAAGCTACCAGAGGACAGATACGCAGTATTTT. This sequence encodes CASSLSYQRTDTQYF.

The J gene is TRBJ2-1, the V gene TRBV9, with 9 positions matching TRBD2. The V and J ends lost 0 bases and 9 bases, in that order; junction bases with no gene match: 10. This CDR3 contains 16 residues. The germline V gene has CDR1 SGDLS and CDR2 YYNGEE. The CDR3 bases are TGTGCCAGCAGCGTAGATATAGCGGGGGTCCGGGGTGAGCAGTTCTTC. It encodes CASSVDIAGVRGEQFF.

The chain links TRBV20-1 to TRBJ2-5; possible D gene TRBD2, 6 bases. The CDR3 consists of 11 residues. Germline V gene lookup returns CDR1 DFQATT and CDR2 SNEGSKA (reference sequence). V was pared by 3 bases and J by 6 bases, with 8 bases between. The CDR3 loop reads CSARGGKTQYF. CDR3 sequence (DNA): TGCAGTGCTAGGGGCGGGAAGACCCAGTACTTC.

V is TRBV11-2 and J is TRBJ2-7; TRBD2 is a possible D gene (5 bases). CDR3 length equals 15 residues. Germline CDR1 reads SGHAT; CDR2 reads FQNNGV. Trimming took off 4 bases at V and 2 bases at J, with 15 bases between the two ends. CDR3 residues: CASSSSPGVTYEQYF. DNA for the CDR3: TGTGCCAGCAGCTCATCCCCCGGGGTGACCTACGAGCAGTACTTC. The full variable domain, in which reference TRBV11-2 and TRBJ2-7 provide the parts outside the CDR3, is EAGVAQSPRYKIIEKRQSVAFWCNPISGHATLYWYQQILGQGPKLLIQFQNNGVVDDSQLPKDRFSAERLKGVDSTLKIQPAKLEDSAVYLCASSSSPGVTYEQYFGPGTRLTVT.

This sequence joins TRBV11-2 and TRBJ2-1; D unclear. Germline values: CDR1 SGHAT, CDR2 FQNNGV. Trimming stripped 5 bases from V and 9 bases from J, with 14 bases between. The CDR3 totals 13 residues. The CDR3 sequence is CASSQPSAAEQFF. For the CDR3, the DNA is TGTGCCAGCAGCCAGCCATCGGCAGCTGAGCAGTTCTTC.

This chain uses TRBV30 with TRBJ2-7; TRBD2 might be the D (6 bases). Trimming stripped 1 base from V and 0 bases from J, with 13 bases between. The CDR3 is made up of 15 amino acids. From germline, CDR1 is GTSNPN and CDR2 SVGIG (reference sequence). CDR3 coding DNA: TGTGCCTGGAGTGGTAAAGGGCGGGGCTCCTACGAGCAGTACTTC. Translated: CAWSGKGRGSYEQYF.

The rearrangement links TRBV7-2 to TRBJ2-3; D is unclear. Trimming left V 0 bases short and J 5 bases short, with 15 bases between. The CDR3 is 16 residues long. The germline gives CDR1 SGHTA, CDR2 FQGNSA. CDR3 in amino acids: CASSLAGPKGRDTQYF. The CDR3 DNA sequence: TGTGCCAGCAGCTTAGCAGGGCCTAAAGGGCGAGATACGCAGTATTTT.

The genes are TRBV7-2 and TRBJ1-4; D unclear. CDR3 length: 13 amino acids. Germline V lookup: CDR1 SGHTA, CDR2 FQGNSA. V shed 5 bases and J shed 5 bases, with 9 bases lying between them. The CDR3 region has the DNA TGTGCCAGCAGCCTCGTGATGAATGAAAAACTGTTTTTT. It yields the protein CASSLVMNEKLFF.

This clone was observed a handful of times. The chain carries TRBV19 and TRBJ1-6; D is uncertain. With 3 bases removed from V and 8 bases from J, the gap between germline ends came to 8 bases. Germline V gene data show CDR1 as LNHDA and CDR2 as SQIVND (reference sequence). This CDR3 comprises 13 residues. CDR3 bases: TGTGCCAGTAGTATTTTAGACCATTCACCCCTCCACTTT. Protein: CASSILDHSPLHF.

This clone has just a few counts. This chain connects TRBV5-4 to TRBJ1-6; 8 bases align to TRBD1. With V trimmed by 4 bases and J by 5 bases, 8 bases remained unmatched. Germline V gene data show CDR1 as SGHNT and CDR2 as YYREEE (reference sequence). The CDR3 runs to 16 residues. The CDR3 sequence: CASSIDRGVNNSPLHF. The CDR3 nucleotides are TGTGCCAGCAGCATAGACAGGGGAGTTAATAATTCACCCCTCCACTTT.

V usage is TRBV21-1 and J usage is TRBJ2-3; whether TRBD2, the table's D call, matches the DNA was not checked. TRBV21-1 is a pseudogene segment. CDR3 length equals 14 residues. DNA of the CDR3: TGTGCCTTGGGAGGGTCCCAGGATCCAGATACGCAGTATTTT. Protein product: CALGGSQDPDTQYF.

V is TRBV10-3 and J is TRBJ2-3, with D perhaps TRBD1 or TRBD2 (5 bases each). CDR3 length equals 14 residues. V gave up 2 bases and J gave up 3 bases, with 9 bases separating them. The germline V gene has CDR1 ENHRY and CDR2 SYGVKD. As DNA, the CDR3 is TGTGCCATCAGTGAGCATGGGGGTACAGATACGCAGTATTTT. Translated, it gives CAISEHGGTDTQYF.

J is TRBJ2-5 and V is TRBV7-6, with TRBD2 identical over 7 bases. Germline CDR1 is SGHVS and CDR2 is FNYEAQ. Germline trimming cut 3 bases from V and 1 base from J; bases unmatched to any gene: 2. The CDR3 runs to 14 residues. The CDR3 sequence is CASSLSGAQETQYF. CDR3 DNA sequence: TGTGCCAGCAGCTTGAGCGGGGCCCAAGAGACCCAGTACTTC.

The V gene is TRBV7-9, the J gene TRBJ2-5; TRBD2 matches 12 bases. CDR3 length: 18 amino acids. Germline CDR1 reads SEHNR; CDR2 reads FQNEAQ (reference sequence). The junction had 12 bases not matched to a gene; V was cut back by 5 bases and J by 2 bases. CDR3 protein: CASSVGLAGGPKQETQYF. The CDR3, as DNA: TGTGCCAGCAGCGTAGGGCTAGCGGGGGGGCCCAAGCAAGAGACCCAGTACTTC. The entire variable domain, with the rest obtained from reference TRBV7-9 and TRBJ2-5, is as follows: DTGVSQNPRHKITKRGQNVTFRCDPISEHNRLYWYRQTLGQGPEFLTYFQNEAQLEKSRLLSDRFSAERPKGSFSTLEIQRTEQGDSAMYLCASSVGLAGGPKQETQYFGPGTRLLVL.

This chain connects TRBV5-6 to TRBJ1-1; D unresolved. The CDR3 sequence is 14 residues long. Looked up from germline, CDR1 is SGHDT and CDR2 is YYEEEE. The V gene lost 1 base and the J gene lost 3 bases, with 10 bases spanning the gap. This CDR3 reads CASSLKLLDTEAFF. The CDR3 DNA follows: TGTGCCAGCAGCTTGAAACTCCTGGACACTGAAGCTTTCTTT.

CDR3 amino acids: CASRKTGLTTDTQYF. CDR3 coding DNA: TGCGCCAGCAGGAAGACAGGGCTCACCACAGATACGCAGTATTTT. The rearrangement links TRBV4-1 to TRBJ2-3; 7 bases are a match to TRBD1. The ends lost 6 bases at V and 2 bases at J; junction bases unmatched: 8. The germline V gene has CDR1 MGHRA and CDR2 YSYEKL. This CDR3 has 15 amino acids.

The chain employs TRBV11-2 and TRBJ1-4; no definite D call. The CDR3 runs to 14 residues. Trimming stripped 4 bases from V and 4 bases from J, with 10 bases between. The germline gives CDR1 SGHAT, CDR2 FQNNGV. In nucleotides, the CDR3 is TGTGCCAGCAGCTCTCAGACCTTTAATGAAAAACTGTTTTTT. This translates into CASSSQTFNEKLFF.

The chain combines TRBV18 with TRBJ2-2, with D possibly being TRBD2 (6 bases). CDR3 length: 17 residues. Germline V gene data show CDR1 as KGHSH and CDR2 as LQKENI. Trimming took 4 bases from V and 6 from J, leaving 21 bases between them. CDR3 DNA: TGTGCCAGCTCACGCGGGACTCGGAGTAGAGATGCCGGGGAGCTGTTTTTT. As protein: CASSRGTRSRDAGELFF.

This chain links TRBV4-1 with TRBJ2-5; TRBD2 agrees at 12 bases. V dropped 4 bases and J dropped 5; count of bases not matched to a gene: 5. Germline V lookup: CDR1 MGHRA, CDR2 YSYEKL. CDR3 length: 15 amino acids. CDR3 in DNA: TGCGCCAGCAGCCCCGGACTAGCGGGGTTTGAGACCCAGTACTTC. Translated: CASSPGLAGFETQYF.

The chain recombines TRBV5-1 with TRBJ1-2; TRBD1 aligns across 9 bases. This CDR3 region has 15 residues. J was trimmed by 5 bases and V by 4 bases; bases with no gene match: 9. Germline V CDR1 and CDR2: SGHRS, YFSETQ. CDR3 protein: CASSLSGQGPYGYTF. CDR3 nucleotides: TGCGCCAGCAGCCTCTCAGGACAGGGGCCTTATGGCTACACCTTC.